This is a list of T cell receptor beta chains from one sample in a study of cytomegalovirus exposure and HLA in healthy donors. The data were produced by immunoSEQ multiplex PCR, yet TCRdb's version contains in-frame clones alone and is incomplete. The top ten clones hold more than 0.95% of a sample with around 200,000 clones, around 84% of them seen once. Material for sequencing was PBMCs. The receptors come from a girl aged 2 to 9 in good health and CMV-seropositive. The conserved cysteine and the conserved F or W are not part of the CDR3 here. A D gene is named only where the DNA matches it firmly.

TRBD1	TRBV5-1	12	TRBJ2-5	ASSLVGGRETQY
TRBD2	TRBV6-5	14	TRBJ2-1	ASSYLHGLAVGEQF
NA	TRBV7-2	13	TRBJ2-3	ASRRDRASTDTQY
TRBD1	TRBV5-1	13	TRBJ1-1	ASSSRDRVDTEAF
TRBD2	TRBV6-1	15	TRBJ2-7	ASSEQLAGGPYYEQY
NA	TRBV20-1	8	TRBJ1-1	SAAKVEAF
TRBD1	TRBV13	15	TRBJ2-6	ASSRGTGASGANVLT
NA	TRBV2	10	TRBJ2-2	AKGGDTGELF
NA	TRBV11-2	16	TRBJ2-1	ASSSRGASGGAYNEQF
NA	TRBV14	13	TRBJ1-3	ASSQPQGGGNTIY
TRBD1	TRBV14	15	TRBJ2-7	ASSQAPFGTGRYEQY
TRBD1	TRBV10-3	14	TRBJ1-4	AISELMGQGHEKLF
NA	TRBV12-5	11	TRBJ2-5	ASGRTPQETQY
NA	TRBV6-1	13	TRBJ1-5	ASRSSAGNNQPQH
TRBD1	TRBV27	11	TRBJ2-7	ASSILDRDEQY
NA	TRBV11-2	11	TRBJ1-1	ASSLDRNTEAF
NA	TRBV14	16	TRBJ2-1	ASSPPGRGVFTIARLF